This T cell receptor beta chain was observed in a study of cytomegalovirus exposure and HLA in healthy donors. The study, taken as a whole, reports: Despite most TCR sequences being rare, some public TCRs occurred in many donors.

As to this clone: The antigen remains unidentified.

The study ran its PCR with 60 Vbeta and 13 Jbeta primers. The table came from immunoSEQ multiplex PCR; TCRdb's copy has only in-frame clones and leaves some out. The sample lists approximately 220,000 clones; approximately 80% were seen once. The V and J ends lost 8 bases and 2 bases respectively, with 16 bases between them. This CDR3 is built from 14 residues. The germline V gene encodes CDR1 LNHDA and CDR2 SQIVND (reference sequence). Everyone who donated was a healthy bone marrow donor. The receptor was isolated from a girl between 5 and 17 years old in good health and CMV-seronegative. The chain carries TRBV19 and TRBJ2-7; tentatively, D is TRBD1 (5 bases). The sequencing sample was made of PBMCs. The CDR3 loop reads CASREAGSTYEQYF. In DNA form, the CDR3 reads TGTGCCAGTCGAGAGGCAGGGTCGACCTACGAGCAGTACTTC.